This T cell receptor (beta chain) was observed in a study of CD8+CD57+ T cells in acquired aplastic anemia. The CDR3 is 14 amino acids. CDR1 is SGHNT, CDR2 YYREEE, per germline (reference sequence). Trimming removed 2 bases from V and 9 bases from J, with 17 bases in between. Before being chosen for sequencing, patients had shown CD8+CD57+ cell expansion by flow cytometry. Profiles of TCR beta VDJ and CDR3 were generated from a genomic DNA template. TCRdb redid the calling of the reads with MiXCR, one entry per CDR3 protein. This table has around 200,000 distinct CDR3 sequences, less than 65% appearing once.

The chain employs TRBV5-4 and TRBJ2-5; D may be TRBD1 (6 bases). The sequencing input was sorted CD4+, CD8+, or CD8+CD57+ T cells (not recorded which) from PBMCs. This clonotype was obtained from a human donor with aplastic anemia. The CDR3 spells CASSFPDSPVAQYF. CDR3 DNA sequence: TGTGCCAGCAGCTTCCCGGACAGTCCGGTGGCCCAGTACTTC.